This T cell receptor (beta chain) appears in the sequencing data of a study of PD-1 blockade in classical Hodgkin lymphoma. V lost 7 bases and J 3 bases, leaving 15 bases between the germline ends. The length of the CDR3 is 14 residues. Germline assignment: CDR1 SEHNR and CDR2 FQNEAQ (reference sequence). Noted time point: cycle 4 day 1 (C4D1), after 6 weeks of nivolumab. Every patient was affected by relapse after autologous stem cell transplantation, while exposure to brentuximab vedotin was not uniform. The CD4+ T cells used were purified from thawed PBMCs through magnetic negative selection. The assay was immunoSEQ multiplex PCR, and TCRdb's table has in-frame clones only and misses some. The top ten hold roughly 0.6% of the sample, which has 25,000 to 35,000 clones, 65% to 85% seen once.

The sequence derives from a human donor with classical Hodgkin lymphoma. Sequences were derived from CD4+ T cells from blood, sampled before the fourth cycle of nivolumab. The V gene is TRBV7-9, the J gene TRBJ1-2, with D unresolved. The CDR3 protein is CASTPPGIYYGYTF. CDR3 nucleotides: TGTGCCAGCACCCCCCCCGGGATATACTATGGCTACACCTTC.